This TCR beta chain comes out of a study of T cell repertoires in aging, cancer and after chemotherapy. Amplification of TCR beta used genomic DNA extracted from peripheral blood. Multiplex touch-down PCR with TRB-A/B primers amplified rearranged V-D-J TRB sequences. MiXCR, run by TCRdb on the multiplex PCR reads, gives a single entry per CDR3 protein. The table lists several thousand distinct CDR3 sequences, approximately 35% of them singletons, with approximately 44% in the top ten. Source material: blood. The origin of this receptor is a human donor in good health.

CDR3 protein: CSAGRTSGRDAGSTDTQYF. CDR3 sequence (DNA): TGCAGTGCTGGCCGTACTAGCGGGAGGGACGCGGGCAGCACAGATACGCAGTATTTT. The rearrangement links TRBV20-1 to TRBJ2-3; the match to TRBD2 covers 13 bases. Germline assignment: CDR1 DFQATT and CDR2 SNEGSKA (reference sequence). V shed 5 bases and J 0 bases; nucleotides not matched to a gene: 14. This CDR3 spans 19 amino acids.